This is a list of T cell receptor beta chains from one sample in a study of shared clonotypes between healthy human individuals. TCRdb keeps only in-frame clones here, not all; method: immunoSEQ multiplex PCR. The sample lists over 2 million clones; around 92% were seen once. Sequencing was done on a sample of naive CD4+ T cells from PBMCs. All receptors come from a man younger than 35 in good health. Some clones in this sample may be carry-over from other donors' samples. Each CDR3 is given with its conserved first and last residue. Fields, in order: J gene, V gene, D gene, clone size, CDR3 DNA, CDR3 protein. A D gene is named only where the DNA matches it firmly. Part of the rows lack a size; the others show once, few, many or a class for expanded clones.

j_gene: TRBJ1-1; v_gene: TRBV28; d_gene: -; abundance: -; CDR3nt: TGTGCCAGCAGTTTATCGGCGGGGAACACTGAAGCTTTCTTT; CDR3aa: CASSLSAGNTEAFF
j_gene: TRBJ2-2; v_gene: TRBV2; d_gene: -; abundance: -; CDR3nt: TGTGCCAGCAGTGTCGGCGGAGGGACCGGGGAGCTGTTTTTT; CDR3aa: CASSVGGGTGELFF
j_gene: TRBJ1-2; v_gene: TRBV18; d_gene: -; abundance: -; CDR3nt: TGTGCCAGCTCCACACCGGGGGTGTTGGGCTACACCTTC; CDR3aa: CASSTPGVLGYTF
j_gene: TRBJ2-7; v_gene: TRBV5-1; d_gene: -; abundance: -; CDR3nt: TGCGCCAGCAGCTTGAGGACAGCATCCTACGAGCAGTACTTC; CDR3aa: CASSLRTASYEQYF
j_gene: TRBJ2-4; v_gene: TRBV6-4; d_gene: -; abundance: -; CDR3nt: TGTGCCAGCAGTGAACCAGTGGGGCCCGCACTAGCCAAAAACATTCAGTACTTC; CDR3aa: CASSEPVGPALAKNIQYF
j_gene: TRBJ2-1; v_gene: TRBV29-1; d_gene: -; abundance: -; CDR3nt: TGCAGCGTCGGAGGGGAGGTTGGGGTCCTTGGCCGGAGCTCCTACAATGAGCAGTTCTTC; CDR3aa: CSVGGEVGVLGRSSYNEQFF
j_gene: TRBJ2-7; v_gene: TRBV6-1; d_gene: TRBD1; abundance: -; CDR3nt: TGTGCCAGCAGTGACCCCGGGACAGGGGCCTACGAGCAGTACTTC; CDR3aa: CASSDPGTGAYEQYF
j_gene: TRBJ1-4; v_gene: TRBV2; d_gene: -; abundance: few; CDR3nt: TGTGCCAGCAGCGGTACTAATGAAAAACTGTTTTTT; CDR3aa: CASSGTNEKLFF
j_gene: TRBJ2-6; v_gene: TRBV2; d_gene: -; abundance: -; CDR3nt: TGTGCCAGCAGTCGTGAGAGACAGTCTGGGGCCAACGTCCTGACTTTC; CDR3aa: CASSRERQSGANVLTF
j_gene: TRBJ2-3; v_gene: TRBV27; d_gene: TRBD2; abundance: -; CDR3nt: TGTGCCAGCAGTCCCTTCGGACTAGCGGGAGGTGGAGATACGCAGTATTTT; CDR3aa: CASSPFGLAGGGDTQYF
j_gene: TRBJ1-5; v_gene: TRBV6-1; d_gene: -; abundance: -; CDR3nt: TGTGCCAGCAGGCTTTTAAGCAATCAGCCCCAGCATTTT; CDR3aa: CASRLLSNQPQHF
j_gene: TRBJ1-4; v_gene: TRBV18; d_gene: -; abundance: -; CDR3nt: TGTGCCAGCTCACCGAGTTTTCCAGGGACGGAAAAACTGTTTTTT; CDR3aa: CASSPSFPGTEKLFF
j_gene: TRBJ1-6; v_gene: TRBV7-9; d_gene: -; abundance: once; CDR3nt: TGTGCCAGCAGCTTAGCCGGACCACGTAATTCACCCCTCCACTTT; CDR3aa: CASSLAGPRNSPLHF
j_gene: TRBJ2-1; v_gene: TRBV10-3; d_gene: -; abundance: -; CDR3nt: TGTGCCATCAGTGAGTCGACCTTAGGGGTCCATGAGCAGTTCTTC; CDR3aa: CAISESTLGVHEQFF
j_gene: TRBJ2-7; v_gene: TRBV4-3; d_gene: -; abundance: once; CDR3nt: TGCGCCAGCAGCCAAGGTTCCGGACCCTACGAGCAGTACTTC; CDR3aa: CASSQGSGPYEQYF
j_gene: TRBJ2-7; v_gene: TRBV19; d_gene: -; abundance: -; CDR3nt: TGTGCCAGTAGTCTCAGGTCTGCTGGCGAGCAGTACTTC; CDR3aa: CASSLRSAGEQYF
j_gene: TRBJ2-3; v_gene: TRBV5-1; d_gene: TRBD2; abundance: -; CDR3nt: TGCGCCAGCAGCGAACTAGCGGGAGGGCCGAGTCGGGGGCAGTATTTT; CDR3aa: CASSELAGGPSRGQYF
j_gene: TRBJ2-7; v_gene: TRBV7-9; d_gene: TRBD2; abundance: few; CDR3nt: TGTGCCAGCAGCTTAGCCGGGGGACTAGCGGGAGAGCGGCAGTACTTC; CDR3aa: CASSLAGGLAGERQYF
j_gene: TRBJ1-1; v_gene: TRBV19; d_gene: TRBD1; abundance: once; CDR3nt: TGTGCCAGTCGCCGGTGGGGCAGGGGGCGTTCGGACACTGAAGCTTTCTTT; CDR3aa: CASRRWGRGRSDTEAFF
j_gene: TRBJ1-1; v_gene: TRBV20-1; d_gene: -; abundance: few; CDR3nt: TGCAGTGCTAGGATGAACACTGAAGCTTTCTTT; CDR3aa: CSARMNTEAFF
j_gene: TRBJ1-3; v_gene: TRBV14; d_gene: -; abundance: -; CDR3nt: TGTGCCAGCAGCCAAGACAGATTCTCTGGAAACACCATATATTTT; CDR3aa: CASSQDRFSGNTIYF
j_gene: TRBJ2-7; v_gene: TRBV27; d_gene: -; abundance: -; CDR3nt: TGTGCCAGCAGATTAGCGGACAAAAACGAGCAGTACTTC; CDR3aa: CASRLADKNEQYF
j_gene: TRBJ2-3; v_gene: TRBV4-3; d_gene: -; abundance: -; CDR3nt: TGCGCCAGCAGCCTCGCGAACGGGATGCCCCCGCAGTATTTT; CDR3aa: CASSLANGMPPQYF
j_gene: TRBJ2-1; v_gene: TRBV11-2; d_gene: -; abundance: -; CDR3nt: TGTGCCAGCAGCTTGCTTCCCGGGACCGACTACAATGAGCAGTTCTTC; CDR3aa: CASSLLPGTDYNEQFF
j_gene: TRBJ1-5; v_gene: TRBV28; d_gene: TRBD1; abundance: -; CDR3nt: TGTGCCAGCAGTTTGAGGACAGGGGCCGGTCAGCCCCAGCATTTT; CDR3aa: CASSLRTGAGQPQHF